A selection of T cell receptor beta chains follows, all from one sample in a study of blood T cell repertoires in COVID-19. TCRdb keeps only in-frame clones here, not all; method: immunoSEQ multiplex PCR. The sample records 65,000 to 70,000 clones, about 90% being singletons. Sequencing input: peripheral blood. The receptors stem from a man aged 35 to 55 with COVID-19, enrolled during active disease. Both conserved end residues are part of each CDR3. Each record gives: D gene, V gene, clone size, J gene, CDR3 length, CDR3 protein, CDR3 DNA. The D gene is left open where the match is weak. Expanded clones get a size class; other rows say once, few or many, or leave the size out.

>TRBD1|TRBV18|.|TRBJ2-2|16
CASSPAGQEGTGELFF
TGTGCCAGCTCACCGGCGGGACAGGAAGGCACCGGGGAGCTGTTTTTT
>.|TRBV10-1|.|TRBJ1-2|18
CASSESRDPGEGGYGYTF
TGCGCCAGCAGTGAGTCCCGAGACCCTGGAGAGGGCGGCTATGGCTACACCTTC
>TRBD2|TRBV11-2|.|TRBJ2-5|12
CASSAAGGTQYF
TGTGCCAGCTCCGCAGCGGGGGGGACCCAGTACTTC
>.|TRBV12-3/TRBV12-4|.|TRBJ1-5|12
CASSSVSVSQHF
TGTGCCAGCAGTTCAGTGAGCGTATCCCAGCATTTT
>.|TRBV19|.|TRBJ2-7|14
CASKAQREPYEQYF
TGTGCCAGTAAGGCTCAACGGGAGCCCTACGAGCAGTACTTC
>TRBD2|TRBV28|.|TRBJ2-5|18
CASSLFARTSGAQETQYF
TGTGCCAGCAGTTTATTTGCCCGGACTAGCGGGGCTCAAGAGACCCAGTACTTC
>.|TRBV29-1|.|TRBJ1-2|13
CSVLYGGTYGYTF
TGCAGCGTTCTCTATGGAGGGACCTATGGCTACACCTTC
>TRBD1|TRBV5-1|.|TRBJ2-2|15
CASNQGQLNTGELFF
TGCGCCAGCAACCAGGGACAGTTGAACACCGGGGAGCTGTTTTTT
>TRBD1|TRBV27|.|TRBJ2-2|16
CASSPHDRGGTGELFF
TGTGCCAGCAGTCCACATGACAGGGGTGGCACCGGGGAGCTGTTTTTT
>TRBD1|TRBV12-3/TRBV12-4|.|TRBJ1-1|13
CASKTDRGTEAFF
TGTGCCAGCAAAACGGACAGGGGAACTGAAGCTTTCTTT
>.|TRBV7-9|once|TRBJ2-3|16
CASSLVGAGVTDTQYF
TGTGCCAGCAGCTTAGTCGGGGCAGGGGTCACAGATACGCAGTATTTT
>.|TRBV12-3/TRBV12-4|.|TRBJ1-1|13
CASRQTWNTEAFF
TGTGCCAGCAGACAGACATGGAACACTGAAGCTTTCTTT
>.|TRBV11-2|.|TRBJ2-3|13
CASSSTYPDTQYF
TGTGCCAGCAGCTCCACATACCCAGATACGCAGTATTTT
>TRBD1|TRBV28|.|TRBJ2-3|11
CATQGADTQYF
TGTGCCACCCAGGGGGCTGATACGCAGTATTTT
>.|TRBV20-1|.|TRBJ1-1|11
CSAKGGTEAFF
TGCAGTGCTAAAGGAGGCACTGAAGCTTTCTTT
>.|TRBV3-1/TRBV3-2|.|TRBJ1-4|13
CASSLDRREKLFF
TGTGCCAGCAGCCTCGACAGGCGTGAAAAACTGTTTTTT
>TRBD1|TRBV10-3|.|TRBJ1-3|16
CAISGKTGATGNTIYF
TGTGCCATCAGTGGCAAGACAGGGGCAACTGGAAACACCATATATTTT
>TRBD2|TRBV5-1|.|TRBJ2-2|15
CASSTSGAYTGELFF
TGCGCCAGCAGCACCAGCGGGGCGTACACCGGGGAGCTGTTTTTT
>TRBD2|TRBV28|.|TRBJ2-1|15
CASSFGGTRNNEQFF
TGTGCCAGCAGTTTTGGTGGGACTAGAAACAATGAGCAGTTCTTC
>.|TRBV30|.|TRBJ2-2|13
CAWSAQGTGELFF
TGTGCCTGGAGCGCACAGGGCACCGGGGAGCTGTTTTTT
>TRBD1|TRBV7-6|once|TRBJ1-3|16
CASSLETGGAGNTIYF
TGTGCCAGCAGCTTGGAGACAGGGGGCGCAGGAAACACCATATATTTT
>TRBD1|TRBV5-6|.|TRBJ1-4|14
CASSLEGADEKLFF
TGTGCCAGCAGCTTGGAGGGGGCGGATGAAAAACTGTTTTTT
>.|TRBV3-1/TRBV3-2|.|TRBJ2-2|13
CASSQGPPGELFF
TGTGCCAGCAGCCAAGGGCCCCCCGGGGAGCTGTTTTTT
>.|TRBV28|.|TRBJ2-1|11
CAIKGPHEQFF
TGTGCAATTAAGGGGCCTCATGAGCAGTTCTTC
>.|TRBV2|.|TRBJ2-6|15
CASSVTDSGANVLTF
TGTGCCAGCAGTGTGACAGACTCTGGGGCCAACGTCCTGACTTTC
>TRBD1|TRBV11-2|.|TRBJ2-7|14
CASSRGQGGYEQYF
TGTGCCAGCAGCCGAGGACAGGGGGGCTACGAGCAGTACTTC
>TRBD1|TRBV5-1|once|TRBJ1-5|15
CASSLDRDGNQPQHF
TGCGCCAGCAGCCTGGACAGGGATGGCAATCAGCCCCAGCATTTT
>.|TRBV11-2|.|TRBJ2-4|14
CASSLEVTGNIQYF
TGTGCCAGCAGCTTAGAAGTCACCGGGAACATTCAGTACTTC
>TRBD1|TRBV28|.|TRBJ1-5|14
CASGRIQGDQPQHF
TGTGCCAGCGGAAGAATCCAGGGGGATCAGCCCCAGCATTTT
>.|TRBV6-1|.|TRBJ1-4|15
CASSEVWGLGEKLFF
TGTGCCAGCAGTGAAGTTTGGGGGCTCGGTGAAAAACTGTTTTTT
>TRBD2|TRBV9|once|TRBJ2-5|15
CASSVGGGNRETQYF
TGTGCCAGCAGCGTAGGCGGGGGTAATAGAGAGACCCAGTACTTC
>.|TRBV21-1|.|TRBJ2-5|16
CASSRPGLGYQETQYF
TGTGCCAGCAGCCGTCCGGGACTGGGGTACCAAGAGACCCAGTACTTC
>.|TRBV4-1|.|TRBJ2-5|15
CASSQVEGEKGTQYF
TGCGCCAGCAGCCAAGTTGAGGGGGAAAAGGGGACCCAGTACTTC
>.|TRBV6-5|.|TRBJ1-3|13
CASKRESGNTIYF
TGTGCCAGCAAAAGGGAGTCTGGAAACACCATATATTTT
>TRBD2|TRBV2|.|TRBJ2-1|16
CASSEGTSVVVAEQFF
TGTGCCAGCAGTGAAGGGACTAGCGTAGTCGTTGCTGAGCAGTTCTTC
>.|TRBV4-1|few|TRBJ2-2|15
CASSQSTRGAGELFF
TGCGCCAGCAGCCAGTCGACGCGGGGCGCCGGGGAGCTGTTTTTT
>TRBD1|TRBV28|.|TRBJ2-7|14
CASSPQGASGEQYF
TGTGCCAGCAGCCCACAGGGGGCGAGTGGCGAGCAGTACTTC
>.|TRBV5-4|.|TRBJ2-3|14
CASSWGRAGDTQYF
TGTGCCAGCAGCTGGGGTAGGGCGGGTGATACGCAGTATTTT
>.|TRBV9|.|TRBJ1-1|13
CASSLGGGTEAFF
TGTGCCAGCAGCTTGGGGGGAGGGACTGAAGCTTTCTTT
>.|TRBV3-1/TRBV3-2|.|TRBJ1-3|15
CASSQDPGSGNTIYF
TGTGCCAGCAGCCAAGATCCAGGGTCTGGAAACACCATATATTTT
>TRBD1|TRBV6-5|.|TRBJ2-1|14
CASSEGATYNEQFF
TGTGCCAGCAGCGAGGGGGCGACTTACAATGAGCAGTTCTTC
>.|TRBV7-2|few|TRBJ1-5|15
CASSPMGQANQPQHF
TGTGCCAGCAGCCCGATGGGGCAGGCCAATCAGCCCCAGCATTTT
>TRBD2|TRBV10-2|.|TRBJ2-1|19
CASSDGLAGGPTGRNEQFF
TGCGCCAGCAGTGATGGTCTAGCGGGGGGGCCTACAGGGCGCAATGAGCAGTTCTTC
>TRBD2|TRBV18|.|TRBJ2-3|14
CASSVAGGPDTQYF
TGTGCCAGCTCAGTAGCGGGGGGGCCGGATACGCAGTATTTT
>.|TRBV5-1|.|TRBJ2-1|15
CASSLGEETKNEQFF
TGCGCCAGCAGCTTGGGGGAGGAGACTAAGAATGAGCAGTTCTTC